This T cell receptor beta chain is drawn from a study of T cell changes during pregnancy in multiple sclerosis. Germline V gene data show CDR1 as MNHEY and CDR2 as SVGAGI. Trimming took 10 bases from V and 0 from J, leaving 15 bases between them. The CDR3 extends over 15 amino acids. This clone was observed once. TCRdb's copy holds only in-frame clones and misses some; the assay was immunoSEQ multiplex PCR. The table includes 100,000 or so clones, roughly 90% detected once. The receptor's source is a female donor with multiple sclerosis, enrolled in a pregnancy study. V and J are TRBV6-5 and TRBJ1-4, with TRBD1 as a possible D gene (6 bases). Sequenced here: peripheral blood, sampled after pregnancy. CDR3 nucleotides: TGTGCCACCCGGCAGGACAGAGCAACTAATGAAAAACTGTTTTTT. This encodes CATRQDRATNEKLFF.